The 20 T cell receptor beta chains below come from one sample, sequenced in a study of technical replicates of blood from a handful of donors (dated by TCRdb to 2016 to 2017). Library preparation employed the immunoSEQ multiplex PCR assay. This is the immuneACCESS table as TCRdb keeps it, with only in-frame sequences that have V and J called. A part of the clones is gone; compared with another copy, unresolved V genes explain less than half, and the rest is unexplained. This sample holds about 82,000 clones; roughly 94% were observed only once. About 0.4% of the sample lies in the top ten. The sequenced sample was T cells isolated from PBMCs. These receptors all stem from a human donor in good health.

The V gene is TRBV29-1, the J gene TRBJ1-1; D uncertain. Per the germline V gene, CDR1 is SQVTM and CDR2 is ANQGSEA. The V end lost 6 bases, the J end lost 7 bases, and 15 bases lay between the germline ends. The CDR3 has 12 amino acids. The CDR3 protein is CSVRVSGIEAFF. CDR3 in DNA: TGCAGCGTGCGGGTGTCAGGAATTGAAGCTTTCTTT.

The chain has TRBV7-2 and TRBJ1-1; 8 bases fit TRBD1. The CDR3 totals 15 residues. J lost 6 bases, V lost 5 bases, and 11 bases had no gene match. CDR1 SGHTA and CDR2 FQGNSA come from the germline V gene. This CDR3 is CASSKLGQGGAEAFF. As DNA, the CDR3 is TGTGCCAGCAGCAAGCTCGGACAGGGCGGGGCTGAAGCTTTCTTT.

The chain uses TRBV29-1 and TRBJ2-7; 7 bases match TRBD2. Germline values: CDR1 SQVTM, CDR2 ANQGSEA. The V gene end was trimmed by 1 base and the J gene end by 2 bases; junction bases not matched to a gene: 5. The CDR3 is 14 amino acids. This CDR3 is CSVEAGEGPYEQYF. The CDR3, as DNA: TGCAGCGTTGAAGCCGGGGAGGGCCCCTACGAGCAGTACTTC.

J is TRBJ2-3 and V is TRBV7-3; the D is unclear. V was clipped by 3 bases and J by 1 base, with 5 bases between them. CDR1 SGHTA and CDR2 FQGTGA come from the germline V gene. This CDR3 comprises 13 residues. CDR3 protein: CASSLGRTDTQYF. The DNA of the CDR3 is TGTGCCAGCAGCTTGGGCCGCACAGATACGCAGTATTTT.

This rearrangement joins TRBV4-2 to TRBJ2-1; unclear D gene. V lost 4 bases to trimming and J lost 5 bases, with 9 bases between them. Looked up from germline, CDR1 is LGHNA and CDR2 is YNFKEQ. The CDR3 is made up of 13 amino acids. The chain's CDR3 is CASSLPYDNEQFF. CDR3 nucleotides: TGTGCCAGCAGCCTCCCTTATGACAATGAGCAGTTCTTC.

This clone showed up just once. The chain has TRBV11-2 and TRBJ1-2; TRBD1 matches at 9 bases. The ends lost 5 bases at V and 8 bases at J; junction bases unmatched: 12. This CDR3 contains 15 residues. Germline lookup yields CDR1 SGHAT and CDR2 FQNNGV. The chain's CDR3 is CASSPSRDREKGYTF. The CDR3 nucleotides are TGTGCCAGCAGCCCGAGCCGGGACAGGGAGAAAGGCTACACCTTC.

V and J are TRBV25-1 and TRBJ1-1; 7 bases are shared with TRBD1. The germline V gene encodes CDR1 MGHDK and CDR2 SYGVNS. This CDR3 has 16 residues. V lost 2 bases and J lost 0; bases outside the gene matches: 6. The CDR3 DNA sequence: TGTGCCAGCAGTGAACTCCTGGGGACAGTGAACACTGAAGCTTTCTTT. Translating gives CASSELLGTVNTEAFF.

The rearrangement uses TRBV5-1 and TRBJ2-2; 8 bases fit TRBD2. Germline V lookup: CDR1 SGHRS, CDR2 YFSETQ. The junction had 5 bases not matched to a gene; V was cut back by 4 bases and J by 0 bases. This CDR3 has 16 residues. CDR3 DNA sequence: TGCGCCAGCAGCCTTAGCGGGGACGCGAACACCGGGGAGCTGTTTTTT. Translation: CASSLSGDANTGELFF.

CDR3 in amino acids: CASSLTAGGVNTDTQYF. As DNA, the CDR3 is TGTGCCAGCAGCCTCACGGCGGGCGGAGTAAACACAGATACGCAGTATTTT. The chain links TRBV7-6 to TRBJ2-3; D is possibly TRBD2 (5 bases). The CDR3 length is 17 residues. The V end was cut by 5 bases, the J end by 2 bases, with 20 bases between. The V gene's germline CDR1 is SGHVS and CDR2 FNYEAQ. Full variable domain (missing parts from reference TRBV7-6 and TRBJ2-3): GAGVSQSPRYKVTKRGQDVALRCDPISGHVSLYWYRQALGQGPEFLTYFNYEAQQDKSGLPNDRFSAERPEGSISTLTIQRTEQRDSAMYRCASSLTAGGVNTDTQYFGPGTRLTVL.

CDR3 sequence: CASSPHQGQEVYGYTF. The CDR3 DNA is TGTGCCAGCAGCCCGCACCAGGGACAGGAGGTCTATGGCTACACCTTC. The chain employs TRBV7-3 and TRBJ1-2; 8 nucleotides line up with TRBD1. This CDR3 is built from 16 residues. V dropped 5 bases and J dropped 4; count of bases not matched to a gene: 12. Looked up from germline, CDR1 is SGHTA and CDR2 is FQGTGA.

V and J are TRBV6-6 and TRBJ1-2, with D perhaps matching TRBD1 (6 bases). Trimming pared 2 bases from V and 8 bases from J, leaving 12 bases between. CDR3 length equals 13 residues. Germline CDR1 and CDR2: MNHNY and SVGAGI (reference sequence). The CDR3 DNA reads as TGTGCCAGCAGTTACGGGGGGGCGGAGGGCTACACCTTC. It encodes CASSYGGAEGYTF.

CDR3 amino acids: CSVKGGRANNEQFF. CDR3 in DNA: TGCAGCGTTAAAGGGGGCAGGGCAAACAATGAGCAGTTCTTC. The J gene is TRBJ2-1, the V gene TRBV29-1, with 7 nucleotides matching TRBD1. Trimming removed 5 bases from V and 5 bases from J; junction bases left unmatched: 9. Germline V gene lookup returns CDR1 SQVTM and CDR2 ANQGSEA. CDR3 length: 14 amino acids.

The chain carries TRBV7-2 and TRBJ1-2; tentatively, D is TRBD1 (6 bases). Germline V CDR1 and CDR2: SGHTA, FQGNSA. CDR3 length: 14 amino acids. V was shortened by 1 base and J by 8 bases, with 14 bases between the two germline ends. DNA for the CDR3: TGTGCCAGCAGCTTAGACAGGGATCTTAGCGGCTACACCTTC. It translates to CASSLDRDLSGYTF.

This clone was counted a few times. The genes are TRBV7-6 and TRBJ2-7; possibly TRBD2 for D (6 bases). V was shortened by 2 bases and J by 0 bases, with 23 bases between the two germline ends. This CDR3 comprises 19 residues. The germline CDR1 and CDR2 sequences are SGHVS and FNYEAQ. The CDR3 loop reads CASSLYPLGGAGSSYEQYF. DNA for the CDR3: TGTGCCAGCAGCTTATACCCCCTCGGGGGAGCGGGTAGCTCCTACGAGCAGTACTTC.

The V and J genes are TRBV7-2 and TRBJ2-3, with D perhaps matching TRBD1 (5 bases). The germline gives CDR1 SGHTA, CDR2 FQGNSA. The CDR3 extends over 12 amino acids. The ends were cut back, 5 bases at V and 4 bases at J, with 7 bases in the middle. The CDR3 region has the DNA TGTGCCAGCAGCACAGGTGCAGATACGCAGTATTTT. Its protein is CASSTGADTQYF.

The V and J genes are TRBV6-5 and TRBJ2-7, with D uncertain. V lost 2 bases to trimming and J lost 7 bases, with 18 bases between them. Germline assignment: CDR1 MNHEY and CDR2 SVGAGI. The CDR3 extends over 15 amino acids. CDR3 DNA: TGTGCCAGCAGTTACCCAGGTACCCCGTCGTGGGAGCAGTACTTC. Its translation is CASSYPGTPSWEQYF.

The V and J genes are TRBV7-2 and TRBJ2-3, with D possibly TRBD1 on 6 matching bases. Germline V gene lookup returns CDR1 SGHTA and CDR2 FQGNSA. This CDR3 region has 15 residues. V dropped 3 bases and J dropped 5 bases, with 15 bases sitting between them. CDR3: CASSFTGPVGDTQYF. The DNA of the CDR3 is TGTGCCAGCAGCTTCACAGGGCCGGTTGGAGATACGCAGTATTTT.

The chain carries TRBV7-9 and TRBJ1-1; D unresolved. Germline V lookup: CDR1 SEHNR, CDR2 FQNEAQ (reference sequence). V shed 1 base and J shed 6 bases, with 12 bases lying between them. The CDR3 extends over 14 amino acids. The CDR3 spells CASSLEGGSAEAFF. The CDR3 DNA is TGTGCCAGCAGCTTAGAAGGAGGCAGCGCTGAAGCTTTCTTT.

This clone was detected once. The DNA for the CDR3 is TGTGCCAGCAGTCCCCGGTACTTACGCGGCCAAGAGACCCAGTACTTC. Amino acid sequence: CASSPRYLRGQETQYF. The chain carries TRBV28 and TRBJ2-5; unclear D gene. Germline-derived CDR1 and CDR2 are MDHEN and SYDVKM. V was clipped by 5 bases and J by 1 base, with 17 bases between them. This CDR3 is built from 16 residues.

The chain carries TRBV5-6 and TRBJ1-3; no definite D call. This CDR3 comprises 14 residues. V dropped 0 bases and J dropped 2 bases, with 6 bases sitting between them. Germline lookup yields CDR1 SGHDT and CDR2 YYEEEE. The CDR3 region is CASSLGGAGNTIYF. The DNA for the CDR3 is TGTGCCAGCAGCTTGGGGGGAGCTGGAAACACCATATATTTT.